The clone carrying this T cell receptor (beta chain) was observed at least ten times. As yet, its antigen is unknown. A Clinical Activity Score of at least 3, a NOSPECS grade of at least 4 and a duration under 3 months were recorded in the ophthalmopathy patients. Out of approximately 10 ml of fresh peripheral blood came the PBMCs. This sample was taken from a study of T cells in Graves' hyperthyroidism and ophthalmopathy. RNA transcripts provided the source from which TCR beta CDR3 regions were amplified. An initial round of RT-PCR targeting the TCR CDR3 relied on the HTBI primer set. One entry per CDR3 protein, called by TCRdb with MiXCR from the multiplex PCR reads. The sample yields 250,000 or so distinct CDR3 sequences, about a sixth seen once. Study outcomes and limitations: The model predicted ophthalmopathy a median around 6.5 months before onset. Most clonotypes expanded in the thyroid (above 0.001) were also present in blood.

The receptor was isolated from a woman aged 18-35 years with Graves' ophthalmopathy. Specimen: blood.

CDR3 in DNA: TGTGCCACCAGTGATTTGCAGCCCGGACGATATGAGCAGTTCTTC. This translates into CATSDLQPGRYEQFF. This chain joins TRBV24-1 and TRBJ2-1; D ambiguous. The CDR3 consists of 15 residues. V dropped 0 bases and J dropped 8 bases, with 13 bases sitting between them. Germline CDR1 and CDR2: KGHDR and SFDVKD.